Shown below are 15 T cell receptor beta chains from a single sample sequenced in a study of blood T cell dynamics during melanoma immunotherapy. The time point here: pre-treatment baseline. Method: immunoSEQ multiplex PCR; TCRdb's copy keeps in-frame clones and lacks some. Altogether approximately 3,500 clones are present, 80% to 95% being singletons, with the ten largest covering less than 0.6%. Sequencing used effector memory CD8+ T cells from blood, obtained from a patient treated with checkpoint blockade. The source of these receptors is a human donor with melanoma.

V usage is TRBV4-1 and J usage is TRBJ2-5, with D tentatively TRBD1 or TRBD2 (5 bases each). The CDR3 covers 15 residues. Germline CDR1 is MGHRA and CDR2 is YSYEKL. Trimming cost V 1 base and J 5 bases, with 14 bases left between them. The CDR3 protein is CASSQGLGVFETQYF. Here the CDR3 DNA reads TGCGCCAGCAGCCAAGGATTGGGGGTTTTTGAGACCCAGTACTTC.

J is TRBJ2-7 and V is TRBV11-3; D is undetermined. V was clipped by 4 bases and J by 5 bases, with 15 bases between them. The CDR3 is 14 residues long. Germline CDR1 is SGHNT and CDR2 is YENEEA. The CDR3 reads CASSSGPSGDEQYF. The CDR3, as DNA: TGTGCCAGCAGCTCCGGCCCTTCTGGCGACGAGCAGTACTTC.

The chain links TRBV27 to TRBJ2-7; 9 bases agree with TRBD2. CDR1 is MNHEY, CDR2 SMNVEV, per germline (reference sequence). With V trimmed by 6 bases and J by 2 bases, 8 bases remained unmatched. The CDR3 has 15 amino acids. The CDR3 protein is CASSHLAGTPYEQYF. Written as DNA, the CDR3 is TGTGCCAGCAGCCATCTAGCGGGGACCCCCTACGAGCAGTACTTC.

V is TRBV29-1 and J is TRBJ2-7; D call uncertain. The V gene's germline CDR1 is SQVTM and CDR2 ANQGSEA. The CDR3 contains 11 residues. Deletions cut 3 bases from V and 3 bases from J, with 6 bases between. The CDR3 DNA follows: TGCAGCGTTGATTCAGACTACGAGCAGTACTTC. Translated: CSVDSDYEQYF.

This clone was counted once. The rearrangement joins TRBV28 to TRBJ2-5; 8 bases agree with TRBD1. Germline V gene sequence: CDR1 MDHEN, CDR2 SYDVKM. The CDR3 covers 13 residues. V gave up 6 bases and J gave up 2 bases; unmatched junction bases: 2. The CDR3, as DNA: TGTGCCAGCAGCCACAGGGGGCAAGAGACCCAGTACTTC. It codes for CASSHRGQETQYF.

In its sample, this clone was seen a few times. The chain carries TRBV27 and TRBJ2-7; D ambiguous. V lost 6 bases to trimming and J lost 6 bases, with 9 bases between them. This CDR3 spans 11 amino acids. Looked up from germline, CDR1 is MNHEY and CDR2 is SMNVEV (reference sequence). The CDR3 reads CASSLPAEQYF. Written as DNA, the CDR3 is TGTGCCAGCAGCCTCCCAGCCGAGCAGTACTTC.

The chain carries TRBV6-5 and TRBJ2-1, with D tentatively TRBD1 (7 bases). CDR1 is MNHEY and CDR2 is SVGAGI in the germline V gene. V was cut by 6 bases and J by 2 bases, with 11 bases left in between. The CDR3 is 14 residues long. The CDR3 is CASSRGTAYNEQFF. As DNA, the CDR3 is TGTGCCAGCAGCCGCGGGACAGCCTACAATGAGCAGTTCTTC.

The DNA for the CDR3 is TGTGCCTGGGGAGGGGCAAACAGGGGGTCGGTTCGAGAGACCCAGTACTTC. Translation: CAWGGANRGSVRETQYF. The chain is built from TRBV30 and TRBJ2-5, with 8 bases fitting TRBD1. The germline V gene has CDR1 GTSNPN and CDR2 SVGIG (reference sequence). The CDR3 loop spans 17 amino acids. V trimming: 5 bases; J trimming: 4 bases; junction bases outside the gene matches: 18.

The rearrangement links TRBV10-1 to TRBJ2-5; D unclear. With the DNA end fitting TRBJ2-7 better, the J assignment may be wrong. Per the germline V gene, CDR1 is WNHNN and CDR2 is SYGVQD (reference sequence). The CDR3 totals 14 residues. CDR3 residues: CASSEKVGPYEQYF. CDR3 in DNA: TGCGCCAGCAGTGAAAAGGTCGGACCCTACGAGCAGTACTTC.

The V and J genes are TRBV5-1 and TRBJ1-1; D perhaps matches TRBD1 (6 bases). Per the germline V gene, CDR1 is SGHRS and CDR2 is YFSETQ. V dropped 4 bases and J dropped 8 bases, with 15 bases sitting between them. CDR3 length: 13 amino acids. The DNA for the CDR3 is TGCGCCAGCAGCCCCAACCCGACAGGAGAAGCTTTCTTT. This gives the protein CASSPNPTGEAFF.

This chain connects TRBV11-2 to TRBJ2-2; D is uncertain. The germline V and J ends were trimmed by 2 bases and 5 bases, with 21 bases remaining between them. This CDR3 region has 18 residues. Germline CDR1 reads SGHAT; CDR2 reads FQNNGV. CDR3 DNA: TGTGCCAGCAGCTTAATTCGAGGAGAAGGGCTGGGGACCGGGGAGCTGTTTTTT. This translates into CASSLIRGEGLGTGELFF.

The chain has TRBV19 and TRBJ2-5; D may be TRBD2 (6 bases). The DNA end favors TRBJ2-7, so the J call may be wrong. This CDR3 has 18 residues. The germline gives CDR1 LNHDA, CDR2 SQIVND (reference sequence). The CDR3 DNA is TGTGCCAGTAGTACGACCCCATCCCGGAGGGCGCCCCGGGACGAGCAGTACTTC. Amino acids: CASSTTPSRRAPRDEQYF.

This chain connects TRBV7-9 to TRBJ2-6, with 10 nucleotides matching TRBD1. This CDR3 contains 17 residues. Per the germline V gene, CDR1 is SEHNR and CDR2 is FQNEAQ (reference sequence). V was pared by 3 bases and J by 1 base, with 3 bases of the junction left unmatched. The CDR3 sequence is CASSLTGGDSGANVLTF. CDR3 nucleotide sequence: TGTGCCAGCAGCTTGACAGGGGGCGATTCTGGGGCCAACGTCCTGACTTTC.

The table lists this clone with a few counts. The chain employs TRBV7-3 and TRBJ2-7; 9 bases align to TRBD1. V shed 5 bases and J 3 bases; nucleotides not matched to a gene: 17. This CDR3 region has 18 residues. Germline CDR1 and CDR2: SGHTA and FQGTGA. The CDR3 DNA is TGTGCCAGCAGCCCCGGTGGGGACAGGGTGCCCTCAAACTACGAGCAGTACTTC. This translates into CASSPGGDRVPSNYEQYF.

Concerning this clone itself: Its ends do not fully match the called genes, so a read error is possible. V is TRBV7-7 and J is TRBJ2-2, with a weak D call TRBD2 (6 bases). The CDR3 contains 15 residues. The V gene's germline CDR1 is SSHAT and CDR2 FNYEAQ (reference sequence). Here the CDR3 DNA reads TGTGCTAGCAGCTTAACAGCGGGTGGCACCGGGGAGCTGTTTTTT. The encoded protein is CASSLTAGGTGELFF.